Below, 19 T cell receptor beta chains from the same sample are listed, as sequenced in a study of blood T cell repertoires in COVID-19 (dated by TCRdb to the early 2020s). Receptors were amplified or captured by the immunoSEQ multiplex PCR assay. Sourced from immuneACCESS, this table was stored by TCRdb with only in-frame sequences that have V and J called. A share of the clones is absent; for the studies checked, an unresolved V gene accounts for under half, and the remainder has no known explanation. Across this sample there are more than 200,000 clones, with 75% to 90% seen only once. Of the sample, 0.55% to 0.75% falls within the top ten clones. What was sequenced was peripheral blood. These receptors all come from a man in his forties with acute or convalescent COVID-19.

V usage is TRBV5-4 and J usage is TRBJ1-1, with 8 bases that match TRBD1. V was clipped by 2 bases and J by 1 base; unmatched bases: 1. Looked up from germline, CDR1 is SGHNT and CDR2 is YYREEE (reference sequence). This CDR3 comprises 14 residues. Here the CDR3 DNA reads TGTGCCAGCAGCTTCGACAGGGGGAACACTGAAGCTTTCTTT. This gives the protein CASSFDRGNTEAFF.

In DNA, the CDR3 is TGTGCCAGCAGCCCACCGGGACAGACGAATGAAAAACTGTTTTTT. Translated: CASSPPGQTNEKLFF. The chain joins TRBV16 to TRBJ1-4, with 7 positions matching TRBD1. Germline loops: CDR1 KGHSY, CDR2 FQNENV. V lost 4 bases and J lost 5; bases outside the gene matches: 7. The CDR3 is 15 amino acids.

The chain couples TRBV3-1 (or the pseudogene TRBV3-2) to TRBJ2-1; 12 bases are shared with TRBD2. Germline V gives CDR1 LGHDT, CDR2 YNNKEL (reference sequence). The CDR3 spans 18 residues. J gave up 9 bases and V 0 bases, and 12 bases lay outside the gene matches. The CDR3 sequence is CASSQDPTSGRKRGEQFF. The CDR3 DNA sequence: TGTGCCAGCAGCCAAGATCCCACTAGCGGGAGGAAGCGGGGTGAGCAGTTCTTC.

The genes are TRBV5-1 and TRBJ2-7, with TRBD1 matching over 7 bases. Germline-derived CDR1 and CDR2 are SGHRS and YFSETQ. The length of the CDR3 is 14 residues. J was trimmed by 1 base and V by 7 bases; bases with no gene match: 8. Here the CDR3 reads CASGPRQGSYEQYF. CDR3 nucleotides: TGCGCCAGCGGACCGAGACAGGGATCCTACGAGCAGTACTTC.

CDR3 nucleotide sequence: TGTGCCAGCAGTCTTCAGGGGACCTACGAGCAGTACTTC. Translated, it gives CASSLQGTYEQYF. This sequence joins TRBV14 and TRBJ2-7; TRBD1 is a possible D gene (6 bases). CDR1 and CDR2 from the germline V gene are SGHDN and FVKESK. V was cut by 6 bases and J by 2 bases, with 11 bases left in between. The CDR3 totals 13 residues. Together with reference TRBV14 and TRBJ2-7, the CDR3 gives the full variable domain: EAGVTQFPSHSVIEKGQTVTLRCDPISGHDNLYWYRRVMGKEIKFLLHFVKESKQDESGMPNNRFLAERTGGTYSTLKVQPAELEDSGVYFCASSLQGTYEQYFGPGTRLTVT.

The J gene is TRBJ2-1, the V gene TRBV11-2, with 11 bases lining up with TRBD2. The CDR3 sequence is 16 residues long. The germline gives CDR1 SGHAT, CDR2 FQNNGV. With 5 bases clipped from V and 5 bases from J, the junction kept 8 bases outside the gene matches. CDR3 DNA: TGTGCCAGCAGCCACCTACTAGCGGGAGTCGACAATGAGCAGTTCTTC. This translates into CASSHLLAGVDNEQFF. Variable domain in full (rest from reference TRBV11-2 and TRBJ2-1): EAGVAQSPRYKIIEKRQSVAFWCNPISGHATLYWYQQILGQGPKLLIQFQNNGVVDDSQLPKDRFSAERLKGVDSTLKIQPAKLEDSAVYLCASSHLLAGVDNEQFFGPGTRLTVL.

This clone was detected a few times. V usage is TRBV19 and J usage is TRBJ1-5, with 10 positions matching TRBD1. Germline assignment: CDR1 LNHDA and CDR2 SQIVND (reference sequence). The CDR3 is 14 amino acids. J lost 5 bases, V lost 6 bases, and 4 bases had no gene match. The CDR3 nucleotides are TGTGCCAGTAGGACAGGGGGCGTCGATCAGCCCCAGCATTTT. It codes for CASRTGGVDQPQHF.

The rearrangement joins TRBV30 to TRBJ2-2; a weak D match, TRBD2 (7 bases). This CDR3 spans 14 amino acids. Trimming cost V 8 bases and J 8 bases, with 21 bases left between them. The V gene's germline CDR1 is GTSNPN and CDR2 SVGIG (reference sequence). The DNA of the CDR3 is TGTGCCCGGGGGGCGGGGGCTGCGATGGGGGAGCTGTTTTTT. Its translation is CARGAGAAMGELFF.

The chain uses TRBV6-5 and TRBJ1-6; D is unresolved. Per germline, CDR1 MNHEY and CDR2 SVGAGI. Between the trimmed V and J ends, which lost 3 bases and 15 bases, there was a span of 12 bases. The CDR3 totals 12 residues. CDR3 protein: CASSYSTGVLHF. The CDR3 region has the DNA TGTGCCAGCAGTTATTCCACCGGGGTCCTCCACTTT.

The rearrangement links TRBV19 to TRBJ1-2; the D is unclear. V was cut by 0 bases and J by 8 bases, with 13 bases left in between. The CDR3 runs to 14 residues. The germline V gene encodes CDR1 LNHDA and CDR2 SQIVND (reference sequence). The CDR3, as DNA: TGTGCCAGTAGTATAGATACCTTGACGGGAGGCTACACCTTC. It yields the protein CASSIDTLTGGYTF.

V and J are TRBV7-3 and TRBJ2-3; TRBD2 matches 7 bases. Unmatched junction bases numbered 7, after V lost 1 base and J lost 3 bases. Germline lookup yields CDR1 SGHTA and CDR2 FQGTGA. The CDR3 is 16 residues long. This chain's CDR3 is CASSLKSSGSTDTQYF. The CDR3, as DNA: TGTGCCAGCAGCTTAAAAAGTAGCGGGTCAACAGATACGCAGTATTTT.

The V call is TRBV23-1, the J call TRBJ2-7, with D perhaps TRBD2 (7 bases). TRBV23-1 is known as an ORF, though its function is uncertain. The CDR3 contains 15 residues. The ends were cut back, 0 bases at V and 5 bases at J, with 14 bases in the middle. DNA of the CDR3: TGCGCCAGCAGTCAATCTGGGGGGGCGGGAGACGAGCAGTACTTC. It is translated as CASSQSGGAGDEQYF.

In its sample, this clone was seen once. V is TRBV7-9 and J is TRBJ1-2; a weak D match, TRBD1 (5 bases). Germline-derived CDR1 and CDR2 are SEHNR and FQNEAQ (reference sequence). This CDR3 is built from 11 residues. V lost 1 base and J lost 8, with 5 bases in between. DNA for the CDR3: TGTGCCAGCAGCTTAGAGGGGGGCTACACCTTC. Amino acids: CASSLEGGYTF.

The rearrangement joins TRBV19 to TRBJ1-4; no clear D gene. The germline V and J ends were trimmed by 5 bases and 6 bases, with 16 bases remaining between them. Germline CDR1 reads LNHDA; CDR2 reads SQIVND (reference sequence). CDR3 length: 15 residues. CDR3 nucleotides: TGTGCCAGTAGTCATAACAGACCGCGGGATGAAAAACTGTTTTTT. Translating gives CASSHNRPRDEKLFF. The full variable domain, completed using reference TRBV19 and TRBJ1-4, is DGGITQSPKYLFRKEGQNVTLSCEQNLNHDAMYWYRQDPGQGLRLIYYSQIVNDFQKGDIAEGYSVSREKKESFPLTVTSAQKNPTAFYLCASSHNRPRDEKLFFGSGTQLSVL.

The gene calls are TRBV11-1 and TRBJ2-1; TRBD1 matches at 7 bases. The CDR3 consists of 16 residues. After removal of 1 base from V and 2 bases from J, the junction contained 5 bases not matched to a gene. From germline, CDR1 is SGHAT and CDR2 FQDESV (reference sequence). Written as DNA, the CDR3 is TGTGCCAGCAGCTTAGGGGTGGGGACAGCCTACAATGAGCAGTTCTTC. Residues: CASSLGVGTAYNEQFF. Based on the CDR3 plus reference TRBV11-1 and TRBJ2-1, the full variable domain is EAEVAQSPRYKITEKSQAVAFWCDPISGHATLYWYRQILGQGPELLVQFQDESVVDDSQLPKDRFSAERLKGVDSTLKIQPAELGDSAMYLCASSLGVGTAYNEQFFGPGTRLTVL.

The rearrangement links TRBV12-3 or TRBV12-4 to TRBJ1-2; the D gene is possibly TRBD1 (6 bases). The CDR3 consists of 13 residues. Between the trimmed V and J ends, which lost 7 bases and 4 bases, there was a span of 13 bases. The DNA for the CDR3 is TGTGCCAGCATCGACAGGTACTTCTATGGCTACACCTTC. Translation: CASIDRYFYGYTF.

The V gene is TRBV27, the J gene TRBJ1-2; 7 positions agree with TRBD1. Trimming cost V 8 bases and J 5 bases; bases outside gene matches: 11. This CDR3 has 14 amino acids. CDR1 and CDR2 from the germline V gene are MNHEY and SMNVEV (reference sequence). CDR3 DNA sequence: TGTGCCAGCCGGACAGGCGGGTCTTGGTATGGCTACACCTTC. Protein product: CASRTGGSWYGYTF.

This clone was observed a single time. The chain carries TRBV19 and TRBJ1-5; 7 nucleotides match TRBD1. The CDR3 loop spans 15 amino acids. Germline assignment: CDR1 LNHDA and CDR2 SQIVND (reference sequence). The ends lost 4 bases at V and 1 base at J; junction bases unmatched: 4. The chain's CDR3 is CASSRPGQSNQPQHF. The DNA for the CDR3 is TGTGCCAGTAGTAGGCCGGGACAGAGCAATCAGCCCCAGCATTTT.

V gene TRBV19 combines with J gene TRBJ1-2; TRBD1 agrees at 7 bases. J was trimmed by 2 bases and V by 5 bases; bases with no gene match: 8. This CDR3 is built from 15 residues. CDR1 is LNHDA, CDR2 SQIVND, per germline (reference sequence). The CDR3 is CASSPQTGINYGYTF. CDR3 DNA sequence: TGTGCCAGTAGTCCCCAGACAGGGATCAACTATGGCTACACCTTC.